A selection of T cell receptor beta chains follows, all from one sample in a study of blood T cell repertoires in COVID-19. The protocol was immunoSEQ multiplex PCR, while the TCRdb copy is restricted to in-frame clones and leaves out a portion. In the table there are some 140,000 clones, around 84% of which are singletons. The sequenced sample was PBMCs or T cells enriched from blood (not recorded which). These receptors all come from a man in his forties with acute COVID-19. Each CDR3 is given with its conserved first and last residue. A D gene is named only where the DNA matches it firmly. The size entry is marked missing in some rows and otherwise reads once, few, many or a size class.

J gene,V gene,D gene,clone size,CDR3 DNA,CDR3 protein
TRBJ1-2,TRBV19,-,-,TGTGCCACTACGGACAGAAACTATGGCTACACCTTC,CATTDRNYGYTF
TRBJ2-7,TRBV7-8,-,-,TGTGCCAGCAGCTTCACGGTATACGAGCAGTACTTC,CASSFTVYEQYF
TRBJ1-5,TRBV28,-,-,TGTGCCAGCAGTTTTTCCCTCAGGGAACCCAATCAGCCCCAGCATTTT,CASSFSLREPNQPQHF
TRBJ2-1,TRBV3-1/TRBV3-2,-,-,TGTGCCAGCAGCCCAGGGGGGAAGCAGTTCTTC,CASSPGGKQFF
TRBJ2-2,TRBV7-2,TRBD1,-,TGTGCCAGCAGCTTAGAGACAGGGACCGGGGAGCTGTTTTTT,CASSLETGTGELFF
TRBJ2-1,TRBV27,TRBD1,-,TGTGCCAGCAGTCCGGACAGGGCCTACAATGAGCAGTTCTTC,CASSPDRAYNEQFF
TRBJ1-1,TRBV28,TRBD1,-,TGTGCCAGCAGGTCGGGACAGACTCTGAACACTGAAGCTTTCTTT,CASRSGQTLNTEAFF
TRBJ1-2,TRBV6-1,-,-,TGTGCCAGCAGTGAAGTGGGGGGTTTGGATGGCTACACCTTC,CASSEVGGLDGYTF
TRBJ2-7,TRBV23-1,TRBD2,-,TGCGCCAGCAGTCAAGGGGGGGAACAGGCCTCCTACGAGCAGTACTTC,CASSQGGEQASYEQYF
TRBJ2-5,TRBV4-2,TRBD2,-,TGTGCCAGCGGGGCGACATCGACTAGCGGGGGACTTCAAGAGACCCAGTACTTC,CASGATSTSGGLQETQYF
TRBJ2-1,TRBV13,-,-,TGTGCCAGCAGCTTAGGGCTTGCTCGGGGTGGGGATGAGCAGTTCTTC,CASSLGLARGGDEQFF
TRBJ1-1,TRBV5-8,TRBD1,-,TGTGCCAGCAGCGCTGCAGGGGGCTGGGACACTGAAGCTTTCTTT,CASSAAGGWDTEAFF
TRBJ2-4,TRBV7-2,TRBD1,-,TGTGCCAGCAGCTTAGACTGGGACAGGGCCAAAAACATTCAGTACTTC,CASSLDWDRAKNIQYF
TRBJ2-5,TRBV28,-,-,TGTGCCAGCAGCTTCATCACAGGGACCCAAGAGACCCAGTACTTC,CASSFITGTQETQYF
TRBJ2-5,TRBV9,TRBD1,-,TGTGCCAGCAGCGTCGCGACCGGGACAGAGGGAGAGACCCAGTACTTC,CASSVATGTEGETQYF
TRBJ2-5,TRBV15,-,-,TGTGCCACCAGCAGAGATGGTGGGGCCGGACAAGAGACCCAGTACTTC,CATSRDGGAGQETQYF
TRBJ1-4,TRBV27,TRBD1,-,TGTGCCAGCAGACGGACAGGGGTGAATGAAAAACTGTTTTTT,CASRRTGVNEKLFF
TRBJ2-2,TRBV4-1,-,once,TGCGCCAGCAGCCAAGTCCTCAAGCGGTCGGGCACCGGGGAGCTGTTTTTT,CASSQVLKRSGTGELFF
TRBJ2-3,TRBV7-3,TRBD2,-,TGTGCCAGCAGCTCGGGGGGAGATACGCAGTATTTT,CASSSGGDTQYF
TRBJ2-1,TRBV6-4,TRBD2,few,TGTGCCAGCAGTGACTCGGCCGTTATGACTAGCGGCGAGCAGTTCTTC,CASSDSAVMTSGEQFF